The 26 T cell receptor beta chains below come from one sample, sequenced in a study of response to subunit inactivated influenza vaccine. TCRdb fed the RT-PCR reads into MiXCR, producing one record per CDR3 protein. The sample records about 540,000 distinct CDR3 sequences, less than 25% being singletons. The data were also submitted as part of a second study, on T cells expressing NK-cell markers. That publication notes: 5'RACE template switching with UMIs generated TCR beta cDNA.

Sequencing used CD4+ T cells sorted from PBMCs, obtained 12 days after vaccination. These receptors were obtained from a man aged 45 to 65 who received an inactivated influenza vaccine.

The chain recombines TRBV4-3 with TRBJ1-1, with a tentative D call TRBD1 (5 bases). Trimming removed 1 base at V and 1 base at J, with 10 bases between. CDR3 length: 15 residues. Germline CDR1 is LGHNA and CDR2 is YSLEER. The CDR3 DNA follows: TGCGCCAGCAGCCAAGTGATCGGGGGGAACACTGAAGCTTTCTTT. It yields the protein CASSQVIGGNTEAFF.

This clonotype has ten or more counts. J is TRBJ2-7 and V is TRBV20-1; TRBD1 matches at 7 bases. The CDR3 is 14 residues long. Germline V lookup: CDR1 DFQATT, CDR2 SNEGSKA (reference sequence). Losses at the gene ends were 3 bases for V and 3 bases for J; bases not matched to a gene: 8. The CDR3 reads CSARGDSEFYEQYF. The CDR3 DNA reads as TGCAGTGCTAGGGGGGACAGTGAGTTCTACGAGCAGTACTTC.

This clonotype has at least ten counts. The gene calls are TRBV18 and TRBJ2-5; no clear D gene. With 3 bases removed from V and 5 bases from J, the gap between germline ends came to 13 bases. The CDR3 has 14 amino acids. Germline V lookup: CDR1 KGHSH, CDR2 LQKENI. This CDR3 reads CASSPHITGETQYF. DNA of the CDR3: TGTGCCAGCTCACCCCATATAACCGGGGAGACCCAGTACTTC.

There are a few counts of this clonotype. V and J are TRBV7-9 and TRBJ2-2, with 7 bases matching TRBD2. The CDR3 is 15 residues long. Germline CDR1 SEHNR, CDR2 FQNEAQ (reference sequence). Trimming cost V 6 bases and J 3 bases; bases outside gene matches: 7. This chain's CDR3 is CASRPSGTYTGELFF. The CDR3 bases are TGTGCCAGCAGACCAAGCGGGACCTACACCGGGGAGCTGTTTTTT.

The V and J genes are TRBV15 and TRBJ2-1, with 7 bases that match TRBD1. The CDR3 spans 15 residues. Germline CDR1 is LNHNV and CDR2 is YYDKDF (reference sequence). Trimming cost V 0 bases and J 4 bases; bases outside gene matches: 3. The CDR3 DNA sequence: TGTGCCACCAGCAGAGATGGACAGGCGTACAATGAGCAGTTCTTC. Translated: CATSRDGQAYNEQFF.

This clonotype occurred a few times. CDR3 region: CSARDPTGAIPYEQYF. CDR3 in DNA: TGCAGTGCTAGAGATCCGACAGGCGCAATACCCTACGAGCAGTACTTC. J is TRBJ2-7 and V is TRBV20-1, with D possibly being TRBD1 (6 bases). Trimming stripped 0 bases from V and 2 bases from J, with 17 bases between. The CDR3 runs to 16 residues. Germline CDR1 and CDR2: DFQATT and SNEGSKA (reference sequence).

The chain uses TRBV6-2 or TRBV6-3 and TRBJ2-7; TRBD2 might be the D (6 bases). Looked up from germline, CDR1 is MNHEY and CDR2 is SVGEGT. CDR3 size: 15 residues. V was shortened by 7 bases and J by 0 bases, with 16 bases between the two germline ends. The CDR3, as DNA: TGTGCCAGCAAAGGCTTGGGAGGCAGCTCCTACGAGCAGTACTTC. As protein: CASKGLGGSSYEQYF.

V and J are TRBV4-2 and TRBJ2-2; D possibly matches TRBD1 or TRBD2 (5 bases each). The CDR3 runs to 15 residues. V was pared by 2 bases and J by 1 base, with 8 bases between. CDR1 is LGHNA, CDR2 YNFKEQ, per germline. The CDR3 loop is CASSQRDGNTGELFF. CDR3 in DNA: TGTGCCAGCAGCCAAAGGGACGGGAACACCGGGGAGCTGTTTTTT.

V usage is TRBV7-2 and J usage is TRBJ2-7; D might be TRBD1 (7 bases). Trimming stripped 4 bases from V and 6 bases from J, with 16 bases between. Germline values: CDR1 SGHTA, CDR2 FQGNSA. This CDR3 region has 14 residues. CDR3 nucleotides: TGTGCCAGCAGCTCGCGGGACAGTCGGTCCGAGCAGTACTTC. Protein product: CASSSRDSRSEQYF.

This clonotype was detected only a few times. The V gene is TRBV5-1, the J gene TRBJ1-5, with 7 bases that match TRBD1. The CDR3 contains 15 residues. V trimming: 0 bases; J trimming: 6 bases; junction bases outside the gene matches: 6. The germline gives CDR1 SGHRS, CDR2 YFSETQ. CDR3 coding DNA: TGCGCCAGCAGCTTGGGGGGACAGCCGGGTCAGCCCCAGCATTTT. Amino acid sequence: CASSLGGQPGQPQHF.

Remarks on this clonotype: At one of its ends the junction is not consistent with the germline gene, which may arise from a read error. The chain recombines TRBV6-2 or TRBV6-3 with TRBJ2-7, with D possibly matching TRBD1 (5 bases). CDR3 length equals 13 residues. Germline-derived CDR1 and CDR2 are MNHEY and SVGEGT. The CDR3 here is CAGQGSTSHEQYF. CDR3 DNA sequence: TGTGCCGGGCAGGGCTCTACCTCCCACGAGCAGTACTTC.

This clonotype was seen a handful of times. The rearrangement joins TRBV10-3 to TRBJ1-2; the D gene is possibly TRBD1 (5 bases). The CDR3 runs 15 residues. The germline V and J ends were trimmed by 4 bases and 5 bases, with 17 bases remaining between them. CDR1 is ENHRY, CDR2 SYGVKD, per germline. Here the CDR3 DNA reads TGTGCCATCAGTGGGGGGAGTTCTGAAGGATATGGCTACACCTTC. Protein product: CAISGGSSEGYGYTF.

This clonotype was found a few times. The V and J genes are TRBV7-2 and TRBJ1-1; 9 nucleotides line up with TRBD1. CDR3 size: 15 residues. V shed 5 bases, J shed 0 bases, and the junction held 4 bases outside the gene matches. Germline V gene lookup returns CDR1 SGHTA and CDR2 FQGNSA. For the CDR3, the DNA is TGTGCCAGCAGCAAACAGGGGGCTTTGAACACTGAAGCTTTCTTT. The encoded protein is CASSKQGALNTEAFF.

The chain uses TRBV20-1 and TRBJ2-2, with 10 bases matching TRBD1. Germline V lookup: CDR1 DFQATT, CDR2 SNEGSKA (reference sequence). The CDR3 contains 13 residues. Germline trimming cut 5 bases from V and 3 bases from J; bases unmatched to any gene: 0. CDR3 sequence reads: CSAGTGDTGELFF. For the CDR3, the DNA is TGCAGTGCTGGGACAGGGGACACCGGGGAGCTGTTTTTT.

V gene TRBV12-3 or TRBV12-4 combines with J gene TRBJ2-5; either TRBD1 or TRBD2 may fit D (6 bases each). CDR3 length: 13 residues. Trimming left V 6 bases short and J 2 bases short, with 10 bases between. CDR3 loop: CASRGGLQETQYF. CDR3 bases: TGTGCCAGCAGAGGGGGGCTACAAGAGACCCAGTACTTC.

The chain uses TRBV27 and TRBJ1-2, with D possibly TRBD1 on 6 matching bases. Trimming stripped 6 bases from V and 4 bases from J, with 15 bases between. Germline-derived CDR1 and CDR2 are MNHEY and SMNVEV (reference sequence). CDR3 length: 14 residues. This CDR3 reads CASRGLRGSYGYTF. The CDR3 DNA reads as TGTGCCAGCAGGGGACTCAGGGGTTCCTATGGCTACACCTTC.

This clonotype was picked up a small number of times. The chain couples TRBV12-3 or TRBV12-4 to TRBJ1-6, with TRBD1 matching over 7 bases. V dropped 5 bases and J dropped 7; count of bases not matched to a gene: 8. This CDR3 is built from 15 residues. For the CDR3, the DNA is TGTGCCAGCAGTACAGGGGTGTGGGGAAATTCACCCCTCCACTTT. Its translation is CASSTGVWGNSPLHF.

The chain links TRBV7-2 to TRBJ2-5; 8 bases match TRBD2. Germline V lookup: CDR1 SGHTA, CDR2 FQGNSA. V lost 2 bases and J lost 2; bases outside the gene matches: 4. This CDR3 spans 15 amino acids. The chain's CDR3 is CASSLNGRGQETQYF. In DNA form, the CDR3 reads TGTGCCAGCAGCTTAAACGGGAGGGGGCAAGAGACCCAGTACTTC.

This sequence joins TRBV4-1 and TRBJ2-2, with unresolved D. Germline lookup yields CDR1 MGHRA and CDR2 YSYEKL. Between the trimmed V and J ends, which lost 0 bases and 6 bases, there was a span of 11 bases. CDR3 length: 15 residues. The CDR3 here is CASSQEEGWAGELFF. CDR3 coding DNA: TGCGCCAGCAGCCAAGAGGAAGGGTGGGCCGGGGAGCTGTTTTTT.

This clonotype has only a few counts. The rearrangement uses TRBV20-1 and TRBJ2-1; 10 nucleotides match TRBD2. The V gene's germline CDR1 is DFQATT and CDR2 SNEGSKA (reference sequence). Germline trimming cut 1 base from V and 9 bases from J; bases unmatched to any gene: 6. There are 14 residues in the CDR3. CDR3 bases: TGCAGTGCTAGAGTAGGGACTAGCGCGTTTGAGCAGTTCTTC. As protein: CSARVGTSAFEQFF.

This clonotype was counted once. This sequence joins TRBV5-1 and TRBJ2-7; D is possibly TRBD1 (5 bases). Germline lookup yields CDR1 SGHRS and CDR2 YFSETQ. This CDR3 region has 14 residues. Trimming stripped 0 bases from V and 7 bases from J, with 14 bases between. CDR3 sequence (DNA): TGCGCCAGCAGCTTGGAAGGACCCCAGGGAGAGCAGTACTTC. This encodes CASSLEGPQGEQYF.

In its sample, this clonotype was seen a few times. This rearrangement joins TRBV30 to TRBJ2-1; D not certain. There are 12 residues in the CDR3. V lost 2 bases and J 4 bases, leaving 6 bases between the germline ends. Germline assignment: CDR1 GTSNPN and CDR2 SVGIG (reference sequence). CDR3 coding DNA: TGTGCCTGGAGTCCCCAATACAATGAGCAGTTCTTC. This codes for CAWSPQYNEQFF.

This clonotype was picked up a small number of times. The chain has TRBV11-3 and TRBJ2-3; 7 nucleotides align to TRBD2. The V segment lost 5 bases and the J segment 4 bases; nucleotides outside the gene matches: 9. The germline V gene has CDR1 SGHNT and CDR2 YENEEA. CDR3 length equals 15 residues. DNA of the CDR3: TGTGCCAGCAGCAGCGGGGCAAAGGGCGCAGATACGCAGTATTTT. It specifies CASSSGAKGADTQYF.

The V gene is TRBV19, the J gene TRBJ1-1; 8 nucleotides line up with TRBD1. This CDR3 is built from 15 residues. CDR1 is LNHDA and CDR2 is SQIVND in the germline V gene (reference sequence). V lost 6 bases to trimming and J lost 1 base; unmatched junction nucleotides: 7. The CDR3 loop reads CASRDPGQGNTEAFF. CDR3 nucleotides: TGTGCCAGTAGAGATCCCGGACAGGGGAACACTGAAGCTTTCTTT.

The genes are TRBV7-2 and TRBJ2-7; D is undetermined. The V gene's germline CDR1 is SGHTA and CDR2 FQGNSA. CDR3 length: 13 amino acids. The ends were cut back, 1 base at V and 6 bases at J, with 10 bases in the middle. The CDR3 spells CASSLDSIGEQYF. The CDR3 region has the DNA TGTGCCAGCAGCTTAGATTCGATCGGCGAGCAGTACTTC.

CDR3 amino acids: CSAPLRGTDTQYF. The CDR3 coding sequence is TGCAGTGCTCCTCTTCGGGGCACAGATACGCAGTATTTT. The chain is built from TRBV20-1 and TRBJ2-3; D unresolved. Germline V gene data show CDR1 as DFQATT and CDR2 as SNEGSKA (reference sequence). This CDR3 has 13 amino acids. V lost 5 bases and J 1 base, leaving 10 bases between the germline ends.